This T cell receptor (beta chain) was captured in a study of T cells of healthy individuals. V lost 9 bases to trimming and J lost 8 bases; unmatched junction nucleotides: 20. This CDR3 comprises 17 residues. The germline CDR1 and CDR2 sequences are MNHNY and SVGAGI (reference sequence). One entry per CDR3 protein results from TCRdb running MiXCR on the 5' RACE reads. The sample has nearly 100,000 distinct CDR3 sequences; around 17% are singletons. This TCR was recovered from a human donor in good health. The rearrangement links TRBV6-6 to TRBJ1-2; the match to TRBD1 covers 11 bases. CDR3 protein: CASSSGGQGVALGGYTF. Here the CDR3 DNA reads TGTGCCAGTTCATCTGGGGGACAGGGGGTCGCATTGGGAGGCTACACCTTC.